These 23 T cell receptor beta chains were all obtained from the same sample, sequenced in a study of CD8 T cells in ankylosing spondylitis. TCRdb fed the 5' RACE reads into MiXCR, producing one record per CDR3 protein. There are 150,000 to 250,000 distinct CDR3 sequences in the sample; roughly 13% occur only once, and 16% lies in the top ten. Sequenced input: blood, either unsorted or a sorted T cell fraction (not recorded which). The origin of the receptors is a male donor with ankylosing spondylitis or in good health (not recorded which).

The chain recombines TRBV4-1 with TRBJ2-7, with unresolved D. Between the trimmed V and J ends, which lost 1 base and 2 bases, there was a span of 6 bases. CDR3 length: 13 residues. Germline CDR1 is MGHRA and CDR2 is YSYEKL. Here the CDR3 reads CASSQASAYEQYF. The CDR3, as DNA: TGCGCCAGCAGCCAAGCTTCCGCCTACGAGCAGTACTTC.

For the CDR3, the DNA is TGTGCCAGCAAACGGACAGGGGTTGACGGTGGGGCCAACGTCCTGACTTTC. Translating gives CASKRTGVDGGANVLTF. The V and J genes are TRBV2 and TRBJ2-6; 9 bases align to TRBD1. Germline CDR1 and CDR2: SNHLY and FYNNEI. Unmatched junction bases numbered 10, after V lost 7 bases and J lost 3 bases. The CDR3 has 17 amino acids.

The chain couples TRBV5-6 to TRBJ1-5; the D gene is possibly TRBD1 (5 bases). With 4 bases removed from V and 6 bases from J, the gap between germline ends came to 14 bases. CDR1 is SGHDT, CDR2 YYEEEE, per germline. The CDR3 length is 14 residues. DNA of the CDR3: TGTGCCAGCAGCGGGGGTAGTGCGGGTCAGCCCCAGCATTTT. Protein: CASSGGSAGQPQHF.

This clonotype was counted only a few times. This sequence joins TRBV7-9 and TRBJ2-7; no firm D call. Trimming removed 5 bases from V and 3 bases from J, with 11 bases in between. The CDR3 loop spans 13 amino acids. CDR1 SEHNR and CDR2 FQNEAQ come from the germline V gene (reference sequence). This CDR3 reads CASSTSLDYEQYF. Here the CDR3 DNA reads TGTGCCAGCAGCACATCCCTAGACTACGAGCAGTACTTC.

This clonotype was counted only a few times. This chain connects TRBV6-5 to TRBJ2-3, with a tentative D call TRBD2 (5 bases). CDR1 MNHEY and CDR2 SVGAGI come from the germline V gene. The V end lost 0 bases, the J end lost 2 bases, and 6 bases lay between the germline ends. The CDR3 extends over 14 amino acids. This CDR3 is CASSYSGVTDTQYF. In nucleotides, the CDR3 is TGTGCCAGCAGTTACTCGGGAGTCACAGATACGCAGTATTTT.

The V and J genes are TRBV21-1 and TRBJ2-3; the DNA was not used to check the table's D call, TRBD2. TRBV21-1 is a known pseudogene. This CDR3 spans 17 amino acids. The CDR3 is CASSPGGFSGRKNTQYF. The CDR3 DNA is TGTGCCAGCAGTCCCGGAGGTTTTAGCGGGAGAAAGAATACGCAGTATTTT.

This clonotype was observed a few times. V and J are TRBV12-5 and TRBJ2-5; D not resolved. Germline V gene lookup returns CDR1 LGHNT and CDR2 FRNRAP. Trimming stripped 8 bases from V and 1 base from J, with 5 bases between. The CDR3 loop spans 11 amino acids. CDR3 bases: TGTGCTAGTACACTCCAAGAGACCCAGTACTTC. It yields the protein CASTLQETQYF.

This clonotype was recorded many times. The chain links TRBV20-1 to TRBJ2-2; D remains ambiguous. Germline values: CDR1 DFQATT, CDR2 SNEGSKA (reference sequence). This CDR3 contains 13 residues. The ends were cut back, 4 bases at V and 1 base at J, with 7 bases in the middle. The chain's CDR3 is CSAKQLNTGELFF. The CDR3 coding sequence is TGCAGTGCTAAACAGCTGAACACCGGGGAGCTGTTTTTT.

CDR3: CASSQEGLSTDTQYF. In nucleotides, the CDR3 is TGCGCCAGCAGCCAAGAGGGACTTAGCACAGATACGCAGTATTTT. This chain links TRBV4-1 with TRBJ2-3; D is possibly TRBD2 (6 bases). Per germline, CDR1 MGHRA and CDR2 YSYEKL. The germline V and J ends were trimmed by 0 bases and 0 bases, with 7 bases remaining between them. CDR3 size: 15 residues.

The chain employs TRBV6-5 and TRBJ2-1; D is unclear. The germline V gene encodes CDR1 MNHEY and CDR2 SVGAGI. This CDR3 has 15 residues. Trimming left V 2 bases short and J 4 bases short, with 12 bases between. DNA of the CDR3: TGTGCCAGCAGTTACCAGGAGCGCCCGTACAATGAGCAGTTCTTC. It specifies CASSYQERPYNEQFF.

This clonotype was detected only a few times. The chain joins TRBV4-1 to TRBJ2-5; D is undetermined. The CDR3 spans 15 residues. The ends were cut back, 6 bases at V and 3 bases at J, with 17 bases in the middle. Germline V gene lookup returns CDR1 MGHRA and CDR2 YSYEKL. The CDR3 region is CASSPGTLIEETQYF. The CDR3 coding sequence is TGCGCCAGCAGTCCCGGCACACTAATAGAAGAGACCCAGTACTTC.

About this clonotype itself: Given a much more abundant clone one base away, this may be a read error. V is TRBV7-2 and J is TRBJ2-7; D remains unclear. The V gene's germline CDR1 is SGHTA and CDR2 FQGNSA. The CDR3 runs 11 residues. Trimming removed 6 bases from V and 2 bases from J, with 5 bases in between. CDR3: CASRLAYEQYF. CDR3 nucleotides: TGTGCCAGCAGGTTGGCCTACGAGCAGTACTTC.

This clonotype was recorded many times. J is TRBJ1-2 and V is TRBV12-3 or TRBV12-4, with D unclear. This CDR3 comprises 14 residues. The V end was cut by 5 bases, the J end by 0 bases, with 10 bases between. The CDR3: CASSPATANYGYTF. The CDR3 coding sequence is TGTGCCAGCAGTCCCGCTACAGCTAACTATGGCTACACCTTC.

The CDR3, as DNA: TGTGCCAGTGGACGGAGCCCTAGCTCCTACGAGCAGTACTTC. This gives the protein CASGRSPSSYEQYF. The chain couples TRBV6-5 to TRBJ2-7; D is ambiguous. This CDR3 contains 14 residues. The V and J ends lost 9 bases and 0 bases respectively, with 15 bases between them. CDR1 MNHEY and CDR2 SVGAGI come from the germline V gene.

The rearrangement links TRBV12-3 or TRBV12-4 to TRBJ2-7; 9 nucleotides agree with TRBD2. Trimming at V came to 6 bases and at J to 7 bases, leaving 13 bases not matched to a gene. This CDR3 is built from 15 residues. The CDR3 DNA is TGTGCCAGCAGCCCCCCGGGCGGGAGGGCCCAGGAGCAGTACTTC. It yields the protein CASSPPGGRAQEQYF.

This clonotype was observed a handful of times. CDR3 sequence: CASSSSGNEADTQYF. CDR3 in DNA: TGTGCCAGCAGCTCTAGCGGGAATGAGGCAGATACGCAGTATTTT. This rearrangement joins TRBV11-2 to TRBJ2-3; 9 bases line up with TRBD2. The germline CDR1 and CDR2 sequences are SGHAT and FQNNGV. The CDR3 is made up of 15 amino acids. J was trimmed by 4 bases and V by 4 bases; bases with no gene match: 6.

This clonotype showed up just a few times. V usage is TRBV7-2 and J usage is TRBJ2-7; no clear D gene. This CDR3 is 13 amino acids long. Trimming removed 0 bases at V and 7 bases at J, with 10 bases between. Per germline, CDR1 SGHTA and CDR2 FQGNSA. CDR3 sequence: CASSLAPPLEQYF. CDR3 DNA sequence: TGTGCCAGCAGCTTAGCGCCCCCTCTAGAGCAGTACTTC.

This chain connects TRBV21-1 to TRBJ2-7; TRBD2 is the table's D call and was not checked against the DNA. TRBV21-1 is labeled a pseudogene. This CDR3 has 18 residues. CDR3 sequence reads: CASSIIHTRLAGVGGQYF. The CDR3 DNA sequence: TGTGCCAGCAGCATAATTCATACAAGACTAGCGGGGGTAGGCGGGCAGTACTTC.

This clonotype was picked up a small number of times. The chain combines TRBV4-1 with TRBJ1-2; no definite D call. Looked up from germline, CDR1 is MGHRA and CDR2 is YSYEKL. The CDR3 runs 12 residues. V lost 3 bases, J lost 4 bases, and 6 bases lay in between. CDR3 in DNA: TGCGCCAGCAGCCAGAGGCCCTATGGCTACACCTTC. Translating it yields CASSQRPYGYTF.

This rearrangement joins TRBV6-1 to TRBJ2-7; D gene unclear. V dropped 0 bases and J dropped 2 bases, with 11 bases sitting between them. The CDR3 length is 15 residues. Germline V gene lookup returns CDR1 MNHNS and CDR2 SASEGT. CDR3 sequence reads: CASSEARSGPYEQYF. CDR3 coding DNA: TGTGCCAGCAGTGAAGCTAGGAGTGGACCCTACGAGCAGTACTTC.

This clonotype was observed a handful of times. The chain is built from TRBV6-1 and TRBJ2-2, with 12 bases fitting TRBD1. This CDR3 contains 16 residues. The junction had 8 bases not matched to a gene; V was cut back by 8 bases and J by 4 bases. CDR1 is MNHNS and CDR2 is SASEGT in the germline V gene. The CDR3 bases are TGTGCCAGCGGAGGCGGGACAGGGGGCTCCACCGGGGAGCTGTTTTTT. Translation: CASGGGTGGSTGELFF.

The V call is TRBV5-5, the J call TRBJ2-1; TRBD2 matches at 13 bases. With V trimmed by 7 bases and J by 3 bases, 7 bases remained unmatched. This CDR3 contains 16 residues. Germline assignment: CDR1 SGHKS and CDR2 YYEKEE (reference sequence). The CDR3 nucleotides read TGTGCCAGCTCGGGGAGGACTAGCGGGAGCTACAATGAGCAGTTCTTC. It encodes CASSGRTSGSYNEQFF.

Many counts were recorded for this clonotype. The chain combines TRBV11-2 with TRBJ2-7; D remains unclear. This CDR3 has 11 amino acids. CDR1 is SGHAT, CDR2 FQNNGV, per germline. The ends were cut back, 1 base at V and 6 bases at J, with 4 bases in the middle. The CDR3 DNA is TGTGCCAGCAGCTTAGTAAGCGAGCAGTACTTC. It is translated as CASSLVSEQYF.